What follows are 16 T cell receptor beta chains derived from one specimen sequenced in a study of T-cell memory formation after mild COVID-19. Each CDR3 protein gets one entry after TCRdb re-called the 5' RACE reads with MiXCR. Among 350,000 to 450,000 distinct CDR3 sequences, under 15% were seen once, and the ten largest hold around 21%. Input material: PBMCs or a T cell subset sorted from them (not recorded which). The receptors were sampled from a young man who had mild COVID-19 (a few samples of this study predate the infection). Cell type and time point are not known.

V and J are TRBV11-2 and TRBJ2-5, with 7 bases aligning to TRBD2. Germline trimming cut 0 bases from V and 6 bases from J; bases unmatched to any gene: 4. The germline V gene has CDR1 SGHAT and CDR2 FQNNGV. The CDR3 is 14 amino acids. CDR3 protein: CASSLELAIKTQYF. As DNA, the CDR3 is TGTGCCAGCAGCTTAGAACTAGCGATAAAGACCCAGTACTTC.

The CDR3 spells CSAKGQGAVEQYF. CDR3 sequence (DNA): TGCAGTGCTAAGGGACAGGGGGCGGTCGAGCAGTACTTC. This chain uses TRBV20-1 with TRBJ2-7; TRBD1 matches at 12 bases. Germline assignment: CDR1 DFQATT and CDR2 SNEGSKA (reference sequence). This CDR3 has 13 amino acids. Trimming cost V 4 bases and J 6 bases; bases outside gene matches: 4.

As concerns this clonotype: The CDR3 carries no conserved terminal phenylalanine or tryptophan, so it likely arises from a read error. The chain carries TRBV19 and TRBJ2-1; 7 bases match TRBD1. This CDR3 is 12 amino acids long. Germline CDR1 and CDR2: LNHDA and SQIVND (reference sequence). V lost 8 bases and J lost 7; bases outside the gene matches: 5. CDR3 DNA: TGTGCCAGTTCCCGCAGGGGGAATGAGCAGTTCTTA. Encoded protein: CASSRRGNEQFL.

The chain links TRBV2 to TRBJ1-2; D is unresolved. The CDR3 sequence is 13 residues long. CDR1 and CDR2 from the germline V gene are SNHLY and FYNNEI. Trimming cost V 6 bases and J 8 bases, with 16 bases left between them. The CDR3 bases are TGTGCCAGCAGCTACACGGACTTAACGGGCTACACCTTC. It codes for CASSYTDLTGYTF.

V gene TRBV7-2 combines with J gene TRBJ2-5; 11 positions match TRBD1. The V and J ends lost 7 bases and 1 base, in that order; junction bases with no gene match: 8. This CDR3 has 16 residues. The germline V gene encodes CDR1 SGHTA and CDR2 FQGNSA. The CDR3 DNA sequence: TGTGCCAGCACCAAAAGGACAGGGGGCATCCAAGAGACCCAGTACTTC. It encodes CASTKRTGGIQETQYF.

This clonotype was detected ten times or more. The chain combines TRBV20-1 with TRBJ1-6; D gene uncertain. CDR1 and CDR2 (germline): DFQATT, SNEGSKA (reference sequence). Trimming left V 3 bases short and J 8 bases short, with 8 bases between. The CDR3 runs 12 residues. The DNA for the CDR3 is TGCAGTGCTAGCACCAGGTATTCACCCCTCCACTTT. Protein: CSASTRYSPLHF.

The chain carries TRBV12-3 or TRBV12-4 and TRBJ2-1, with 11 nucleotides matching TRBD1. This CDR3 is 16 amino acids long. The V gene end was trimmed by 9 bases and the J gene end by 6 bases; junction bases not matched to a gene: 13. The CDR3 is CASINDRTGGLNEQFF. In DNA form, the CDR3 reads TGTGCCAGTATCAATGATAGGACAGGGGGCCTCAATGAGCAGTTCTTC.

This clonotype was recorded a few times. This chain connects TRBV20-1 to TRBJ1-2; D is perhaps TRBD1 (6 bases). Germline CDR1 reads DFQATT; CDR2 reads SNEGSKA (reference sequence). The CDR3 contains 15 residues. Between the trimmed V and J ends, which lost 1 base and 4 bases, there was a span of 16 bases. For the CDR3, the DNA is TGCAGTGCTAGAGCTACGGGGGGCGAGGGCTATGGCTACACCTTC. Its protein product is CSARATGGEGYGYTF.

Only a few counts were recorded for this clonotype. The V gene is TRBV6-1, the J gene TRBJ1-1; no clear D gene. The V gene's germline CDR1 is MNHNS and CDR2 SASEGT. This CDR3 is 16 amino acids long. The ends were cut back, 7 bases at V and 4 bases at J, with 22 bases in the middle. The CDR3 DNA sequence: TGTGCCAGCATCGCGCCCCAGGTGTCGGTACGCACTGAAGCTTTCTTT. It translates to CASIAPQVSVRTEAFF.

In its sample, this clonotype was seen a few times. The CDR3 sequence is CASSSQTEGEAFF. The CDR3 DNA reads as TGTGCCAGCAGCTCACAGACAGAGGGAGAAGCTTTCTTT. The gene calls are TRBV7-8 and TRBJ1-1, with a weak D call TRBD1 (5 bases). This CDR3 is 13 amino acids long. The V gene lost 4 bases and the J gene lost 8 bases, with 14 bases spanning the gap. Looked up from germline, CDR1 is SGHVS and CDR2 is FQNEAQ.

V usage is TRBV6-4 and J usage is TRBJ1-5; the match to TRBD1 covers 7 bases. Germline V gives CDR1 MRHNA, CDR2 SNTAGT. The CDR3 is made up of 16 amino acids. V shed 7 bases and J 7 bases; nucleotides not matched to a gene: 16. CDR3 sequence reads: CASNPGTARRYQPQHF. CDR3 bases: TGTGCCAGCAACCCCGGGACAGCGCGAAGGTACCAGCCCCAGCATTTT.

The genes are TRBV10-3 and TRBJ2-5, with 7 positions matching TRBD2. Germline CDR1 is ENHRY and CDR2 is SYGVKD. This CDR3 contains 14 residues. Trimming took 6 bases from V and 2 from J; bases not matched to a gene: 6. For the CDR3, the DNA is TGTGCCATCAGGGGCCGGGAGGCGCAAGAGACCCAGTACTTC. It is translated as CAIRGREAQETQYF.

The chain couples TRBV7-2 to TRBJ2-3; maybe TRBD1 (5 bases). Trimming took off 1 base at V and 4 bases at J, with 6 bases between the two ends. Germline V gives CDR1 SGHTA, CDR2 FQGNSA. The CDR3 spans 13 residues. In DNA form, the CDR3 reads TGTGCCAGCAGCTTAGACAGGTCAGATACGCAGTATTTT. This codes for CASSLDRSDTQYF.

The rearrangement uses TRBV6-6 and TRBJ1-2, with a weak D call TRBD1 (5 bases). Trimming stripped 6 bases from V and 7 bases from J, with 15 bases between. The length of the CDR3 is 13 residues. Germline assignment: CDR1 MNHNY and CDR2 SVGAGI (reference sequence). Here the CDR3 reads CASSWGGLGGYTF. In nucleotides, the CDR3 is TGTGCCAGCAGCTGGGGGGGTTTAGGTGGCTACACCTTC.

This clonotype was seen repeatedly, ten times or more. The chain joins TRBV5-1 to TRBJ2-5, with D uncertain. Trimming pared 0 bases from V and 2 bases from J, leaving 17 bases between. The CDR3 covers 17 residues. From germline, CDR1 is SGHRS and CDR2 YFSETQ. The CDR3 loop reads CASSLVRAGTIQETQYF. The CDR3 DNA follows: TGCGCCAGCAGCTTGGTTCGGGCAGGAACGATACAAGAGACCCAGTACTTC.

The chain is built from TRBV12-3 or TRBV12-4 and TRBJ2-3; TRBD1 matches 11 bases. CDR3 length: 16 residues. V lost 5 bases to trimming and J lost 6 bases; unmatched junction nucleotides: 10. In DNA form, the CDR3 reads TGTGCCAGCAGTCCGACGTGGACAGGGGGCAGGGATACGCAGTATTTT. This sequence encodes CASSPTWTGGRDTQYF.